These T cell receptor beta chains were read from a single sample in a study of early stage breast cancer tumors. The protocol was immunoSEQ multiplex PCR, while the TCRdb copy is restricted to in-frame clones and leaves out a portion. The table lists tens of thousands of clones, just over 90% of them singletons, with around 5% in the top ten. Material: blood. These receptors were obtained from a person aged 70 to 80 with breast cancer. Each CDR3 is given with its conserved first and last residue. Each record gives: V gene, D gene, J gene, clone size, CDR3 DNA, CDR3 protein. D genes are given only for firm matches. Not every row has a clone size; where given, it reads once, few, many or a size class.

V gene: TRBV30; D gene: .; J gene: TRBJ2-2; clone size: .; CDR3 DNA: TGTGCCTGGAGTGTACCGGGGACCGGGGAGCTGTTTTTT; CDR3 protein: CAWSVPGTGELFF
V gene: TRBV2; D gene: .; J gene: TRBJ1-1; clone size: .; CDR3 DNA: TGTGCCAGCACTCAGGAGGGGGGGACTGAAGCTTTCTTT; CDR3 protein: CASTQEGGTEAFF
V gene: TRBV6-5; D gene: .; J gene: TRBJ2-2; clone size: .; CDR3 DNA: TGTGCCAGCAGTTACTCGCGAGGAGTCGGGGAGCTGTTTTTT; CDR3 protein: CASSYSRGVGELFF
V gene: TRBV19; D gene: TRBD2; J gene: TRBJ2-6; clone size: .; CDR3 DNA: TGTGCCAGTAGTATACGGGCTACTAGCGGGGGGGCTGGGGCCAACGTCCTGACTTTC; CDR3 protein: CASSIRATSGGAGANVLTF
V gene: TRBV6-1; D gene: .; J gene: TRBJ1-2; clone size: once; CDR3 DNA: TGTGCCAGCAGTGGGGGGGGTAATAGAGACTATGGCTACACCTTC; CDR3 protein: CASSGGGNRDYGYTF
V gene: TRBV5-6; D gene: .; J gene: TRBJ1-2; clone size: .; CDR3 DNA: TGTGCCAGCAGCTTGATAGGACAGCTATGGTATGGCTACACCTTC; CDR3 protein: CASSLIGQLWYGYTF
V gene: TRBV18; D gene: .; J gene: TRBJ2-7; clone size: .; CDR3 DNA: TGTGCCAGCTCACCACCGAACGGGTTCTACGAGCAGTACTTC; CDR3 protein: CASSPPNGFYEQYF
V gene: TRBV19; D gene: .; J gene: TRBJ1-5; clone size: .; CDR3 DNA: TGTGCCAGTAGTATGACCGGAGTATTGCATTTT; CDR3 protein: CASSMTGVLHF
V gene: TRBV29-1; D gene: .; J gene: TRBJ2-5; clone size: .; CDR3 DNA: TGCAGCGTTGGCCTGGGCCCGGCACAAGAGACCCAGTACTTC; CDR3 protein: CSVGLGPAQETQYF
V gene: TRBV18; D gene: TRBD1; J gene: TRBJ1-4; clone size: .; CDR3 DNA: TGTGCCAGCTCAGCCACAACAGGGGGCCTTAATGAAAAACTGTTTTTT; CDR3 protein: CASSATTGGLNEKLFF
V gene: TRBV6-5; D gene: TRBD1; J gene: TRBJ2-4; clone size: .; CDR3 DNA: TGTGCCAGCAGTCGACAGGGGCACATTCAGTACTTC; CDR3 protein: CASSRQGHIQYF
V gene: TRBV9; D gene: .; J gene: TRBJ1-2; clone size: .; CDR3 DNA: TGTGCCAGCAGCGCAGTACAGGGAAACTATGGCTACACCTTC; CDR3 protein: CASSAVQGNYGYTF
V gene: TRBV7-2; D gene: .; J gene: TRBJ2-5; clone size: .; CDR3 DNA: TGTGCCAGCAGCTCACGGACTACCACTGGGGAGACCCAGTACTTC; CDR3 protein: CASSSRTTTGETQYF
V gene: TRBV6-1; D gene: .; J gene: TRBJ1-2; clone size: .; CDR3 DNA: TGTGCCAGCAGTGAACTGAAAGGCACGGGTTGGAGCTACACCTTC; CDR3 protein: CASSELKGTGWSYTF
V gene: TRBV5-1; D gene: TRBD1; J gene: TRBJ2-1; clone size: .; CDR3 DNA: TGCGCCAGCAGCCGACAGGGAGACGGCGAGCAGTTCTTC; CDR3 protein: CASSRQGDGEQFF
V gene: TRBV30; D gene: .; J gene: TRBJ1-5; clone size: .; CDR3 DNA: TGTGCCTGGAGTGGCCAAGGAAGGGGGAATCAGCCCCAGCATTTT; CDR3 protein: CAWSGQGRGNQPQHF
V gene: TRBV6-1; D gene: .; J gene: TRBJ2-5; clone size: .; CDR3 DNA: TGTGCCAGCAGAAAGCCTTCCCAAGAGACCCAGTACTTC; CDR3 protein: CASRKPSQETQYF
V gene: TRBV29-1; D gene: .; J gene: TRBJ1-2; clone size: .; CDR3 DNA: TGCAGCGTTGAGGTGTACACAGGGCACAACTATGGCTACACCTTC; CDR3 protein: CSVEVYTGHNYGYTF
V gene: TRBV11-2; D gene: .; J gene: TRBJ1-1; clone size: .; CDR3 DNA: TGTGCCAGCAGCTACCTACAGGGGAACACTGAAGCTTTCTTT; CDR3 protein: CASSYLQGNTEAFF
V gene: TRBV7-2; D gene: TRBD2; J gene: TRBJ2-7; clone size: .; CDR3 DNA: TGTGCCAGCAGCTTAGCGGGTCTAGCGGGTACCTACGAGCAGTACTTC; CDR3 protein: CASSLAGLAGTYEQYF
V gene: TRBV27; D gene: TRBD1; J gene: TRBJ2-7; clone size: .; CDR3 DNA: TGTGCCAGCAGGAGGGACAGGCTATACGAGCAGTACTTC; CDR3 protein: CASRRDRLYEQYF
V gene: TRBV6-1; D gene: .; J gene: TRBJ1-3; clone size: .; CDR3 DNA: TGTGCCGCCTCACAGGGCCCCTCTGGAAACACCATATATTTT; CDR3 protein: CAASQGPSGNTIYF
V gene: TRBV7-2; D gene: TRBD2; J gene: TRBJ2-1; clone size: few; CDR3 DNA: TGTGCCAGCAGCGGTAGCGGGGGGGACCGCTACAATGAGCAGTTCTTC; CDR3 protein: CASSGSGGDRYNEQFF
V gene: TRBV23-1; D gene: .; J gene: TRBJ2-5; clone size: .; CDR3 DNA: TGCGCCAGCAGTCACGAGACTGGCAGGGGAGAGACCCAGTACTTC; CDR3 protein: CASSHETGRGETQYF
V gene: TRBV5-1; D gene: .; J gene: TRBJ1-4; clone size: .; CDR3 DNA: TGCGCCAGCAGCTTGGGCCAGGGGCGGGAAAAACTGTTTTTT; CDR3 protein: CASSLGQGREKLFF
V gene: TRBV6-1; D gene: .; J gene: TRBJ1-5; clone size: .; CDR3 DNA: TGTGCCAGCAGTGGGGAGGGTCAGAGCAATCAGCCCCAGCATTTT; CDR3 protein: CASSGEGQSNQPQHF
V gene: TRBV7-9; D gene: .; J gene: TRBJ1-2; clone size: .; CDR3 DNA: TGTGCCAGCAGCTTAGAGCCCCTTAACTATGGCTACACCTTC; CDR3 protein: CASSLEPLNYGYTF
V gene: TRBV7-2; D gene: .; J gene: TRBJ1-1; clone size: .; CDR3 DNA: TGTGCCAGCAGCCCGATCCAGACAGGAAACACTGAAGCTTTCTTT; CDR3 protein: CASSPIQTGNTEAFF
V gene: TRBV28; D gene: TRBD2; J gene: TRBJ2-7; clone size: .; CDR3 DNA: TGTGCCAGCAGGAGCTTGGGACTAGCGGGAGAGGTTCCCGACTTC; CDR3 protein: CASRSLGLAGEVPDF